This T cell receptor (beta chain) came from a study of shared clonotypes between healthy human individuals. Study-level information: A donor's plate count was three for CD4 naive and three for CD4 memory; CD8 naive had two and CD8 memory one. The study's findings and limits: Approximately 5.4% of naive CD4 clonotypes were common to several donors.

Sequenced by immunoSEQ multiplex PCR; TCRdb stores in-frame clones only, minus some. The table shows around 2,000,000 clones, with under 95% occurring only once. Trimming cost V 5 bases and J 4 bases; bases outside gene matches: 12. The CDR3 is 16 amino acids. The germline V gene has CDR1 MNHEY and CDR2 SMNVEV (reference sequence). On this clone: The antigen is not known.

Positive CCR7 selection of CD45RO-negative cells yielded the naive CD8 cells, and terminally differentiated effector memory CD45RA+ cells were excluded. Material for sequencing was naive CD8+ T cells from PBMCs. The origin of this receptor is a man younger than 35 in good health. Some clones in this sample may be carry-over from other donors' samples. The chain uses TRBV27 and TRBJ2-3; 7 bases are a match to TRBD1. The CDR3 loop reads CASSPPDRPFPDTQYF. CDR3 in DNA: TGTGCCAGCAGTCCGCCGGACAGGCCGTTCCCAGATACGCAGTATTTT.